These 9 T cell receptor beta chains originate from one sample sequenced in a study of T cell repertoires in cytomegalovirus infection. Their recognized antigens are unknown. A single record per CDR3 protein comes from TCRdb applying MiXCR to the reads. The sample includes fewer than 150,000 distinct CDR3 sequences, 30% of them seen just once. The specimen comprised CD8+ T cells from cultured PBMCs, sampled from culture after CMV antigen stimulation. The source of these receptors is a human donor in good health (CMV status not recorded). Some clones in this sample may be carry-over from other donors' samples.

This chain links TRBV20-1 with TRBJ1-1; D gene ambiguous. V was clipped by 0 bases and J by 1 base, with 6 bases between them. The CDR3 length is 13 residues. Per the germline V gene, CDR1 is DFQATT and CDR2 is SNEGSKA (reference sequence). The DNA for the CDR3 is TGCAGTGCTAGAGATGGGTGGAACACTGAAGCTTTCTTT. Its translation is CSARDGWNTEAFF.

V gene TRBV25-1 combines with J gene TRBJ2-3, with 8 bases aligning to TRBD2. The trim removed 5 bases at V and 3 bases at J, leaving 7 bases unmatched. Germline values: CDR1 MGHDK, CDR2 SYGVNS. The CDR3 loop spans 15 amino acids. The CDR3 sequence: CASSYGGGYTDTQYF. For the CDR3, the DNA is TGTGCCAGCAGTTACGGCGGGGGGTATACAGATACGCAGTATTTT.

The DNA for the CDR3 is TGTGCCAGCAGCCCAAACCTGGGGTCCCACTGTGGCTACACCTTC. This gives the protein CASSPNLGSHCGYTF. This sequence joins TRBV7-2 and TRBJ1-2; D is undetermined. Trimming took off 5 bases at V and 7 bases at J, with 20 bases between the two ends. CDR1 SGHTA and CDR2 FQGNSA come from the germline V gene. This CDR3 has 15 amino acids.

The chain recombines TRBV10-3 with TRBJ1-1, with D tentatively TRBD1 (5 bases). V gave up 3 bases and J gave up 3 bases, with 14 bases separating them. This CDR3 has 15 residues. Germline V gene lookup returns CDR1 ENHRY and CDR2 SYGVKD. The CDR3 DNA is TGTGCCATCAGTGAAGGCTCGGACACATACACTGAAGCTTTCTTT. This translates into CAISEGSDTYTEAFF.

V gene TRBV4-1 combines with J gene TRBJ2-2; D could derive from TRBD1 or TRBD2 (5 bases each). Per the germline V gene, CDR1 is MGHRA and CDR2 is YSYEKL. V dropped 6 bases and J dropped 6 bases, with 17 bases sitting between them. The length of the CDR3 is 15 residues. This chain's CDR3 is CASSLDSRGPGELFF. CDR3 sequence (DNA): TGCGCCAGCAGTCTTGACAGCCGGGGTCCCGGGGAGCTGTTTTTT.

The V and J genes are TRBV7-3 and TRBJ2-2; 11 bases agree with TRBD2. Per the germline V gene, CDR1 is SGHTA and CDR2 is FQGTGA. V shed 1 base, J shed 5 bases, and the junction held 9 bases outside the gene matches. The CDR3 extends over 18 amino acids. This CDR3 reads CASSLMAARLAGTGELFF. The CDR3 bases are TGTGCCAGCAGCTTAATGGCCGCCAGACTAGCGGGGACCGGGGAGCTGTTTTTT. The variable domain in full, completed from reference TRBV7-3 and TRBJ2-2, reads GAGVSQTPSNKVTEKGKYVELRCDPISGHTALYWYRQSLGQGPEFLIYFQGTGAADDSGLPNDRFFAVRPEGSVSTLKIQRTERGDSAVYLCASSLMAARLAGTGELFFGEGSRLTVL.

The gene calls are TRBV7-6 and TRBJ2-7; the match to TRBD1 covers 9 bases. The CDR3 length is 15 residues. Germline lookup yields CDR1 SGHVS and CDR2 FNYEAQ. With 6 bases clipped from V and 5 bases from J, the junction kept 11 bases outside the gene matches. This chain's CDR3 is CASSLSGTGKDEQYF. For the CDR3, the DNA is TGTGCCAGCAGTCTGTCCGGGACAGGGAAGGACGAGCAGTACTTC.

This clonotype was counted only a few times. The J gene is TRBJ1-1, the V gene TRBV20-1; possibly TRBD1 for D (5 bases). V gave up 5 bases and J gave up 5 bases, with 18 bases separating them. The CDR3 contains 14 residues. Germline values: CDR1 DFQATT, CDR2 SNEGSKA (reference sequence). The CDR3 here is CSAGGPRTWTEAFF. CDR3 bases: TGCAGTGCTGGGGGACCCAGAACGTGGACTGAAGCTTTCTTT.

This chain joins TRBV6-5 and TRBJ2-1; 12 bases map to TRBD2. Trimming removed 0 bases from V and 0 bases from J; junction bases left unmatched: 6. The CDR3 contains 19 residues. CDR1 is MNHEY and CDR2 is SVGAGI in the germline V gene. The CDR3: CASSYSTSGGQSSYNEQFF. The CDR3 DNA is TGTGCCAGCAGTTACTCGACTAGCGGGGGACAAAGCTCCTACAATGAGCAGTTCTTC.